The present TCR beta chain was sequenced within a study of blood T cell repertoires in COVID-19. The CDR3 totals 14 residues. Trimming took off 3 bases at V and 4 bases at J, with 12 bases between the two ends. The germline CDR1 and CDR2 sequences are MNHNS and SASEGT. Sequenced by immunoSEQ multiplex PCR; TCRdb stores in-frame clones only, minus some. The table lists roughly 520,000 clones, approximately 87% of them singletons. Cohorts were assigned according to the clinical history that participants reported. The chain joins TRBV6-1 to TRBJ1-2; D not resolved. Sequencing was done on a sample of PBMCs or T cells enriched from blood (not recorded which). This TCR was recovered from a woman in her forties who had recovered from COVID-19. The CDR3 bases are TGTGCCAGCAGTGAGCGGGGATTGGGCTATGGCTACACCTTC. This translates into CASSERGLGYGYTF.